The 4 T cell receptor beta chains listed next were all sequenced from one sample in a study of T cell repertoires in ileal Crohn's disease. The method was immunoSEQ multiplex PCR; TCRdb's version includes in-frame clones alone and lacks a portion of them. This table holds 6,000 to 8,000 clones, roughly 92% found once. Sequencing was done on a sample of ileal tissue. The source of these receptors is an adult with Crohn's disease.

The chain combines TRBV14 with TRBJ2-7, with a tentative D call TRBD2 (7 bases). The CDR3 spans 16 residues. The V gene's germline CDR1 is SGHDN and CDR2 FVKESK. Trimming stripped 2 bases from V and 7 bases from J, with 21 bases between. This CDR3 is CASSQRVRGAGGEQYF. The CDR3 region has the DNA TGTGCCAGCAGCCAACGGGTCCGGGGGGCAGGTGGTGAGCAGTACTTC.

This chain links TRBV5-6 with TRBJ2-5; weak D call: TRBD2 (6 bases). Judging by the DNA end, TRBJ2-7 fits better; the J call may be wrong. Germline V lookup: CDR1 SGHDT, CDR2 YYEEEE. This CDR3 has 13 residues. This chain's CDR3 is CASSFGRTYEQYF. The CDR3 coding sequence is TGTGCCAGCAGCTTTGGGAGGACCTACGAGCAGTACTTC.

This chain uses TRBV4-1 with TRBJ2-3; D may be TRBD1 (5 bases). V shed 5 bases and J shed 3 bases, with 18 bases lying between them. The germline CDR1 and CDR2 sequences are MGHRA and YSYEKL. This CDR3 comprises 16 residues. The CDR3 bases are TGCGCCAGCAGCTTAATACCGGGCCAGGGAACAGATACGCAGTATTTT. It encodes CASSLIPGQGTDTQYF.

The chain joins TRBV28 to TRBJ2-7; D not certain. Trimming left V 5 bases short and J 0 bases short, with 5 bases between. CDR1 is MDHEN and CDR2 is SYDVKM in the germline V gene. CDR3 length: 12 amino acids. The CDR3 DNA follows: TGTGCCAGCAGTCGTCTCTCCTACGAGCAGTACTTC. Amino acid sequence: CASSRLSYEQYF.